These 31 T cell receptor beta chains were all obtained from the same sample, sequenced in a study of T-cell reconstitution after alpha-beta-depleted transplantation in children. Library preparation (for TCRbeta) was performed with unique molecular identifiers. TCRdb analysed the PCR reads with MiXCR anew, one entry per CDR3 protein. Altogether a few hundred thousand distinct CDR3 sequences are present, roughly 30% being singletons, with the ten largest covering 35% to 40%. The source material was PBMCs, sampled before TCRalphabeta/CD19-depleted stem cell transplant. The receptors were gathered from a boy under two years old with Wiskott-Aldrich syndrome, due to receive a stem cell transplant.

This clonotype was detected only a few times. The chain combines TRBV5-1 with TRBJ2-2; weak D call: TRBD2 (6 bases). Germline V gene sequence: CDR1 SGHRS, CDR2 YFSETQ. The CDR3 loop spans 16 amino acids. Trimming cost V 2 bases and J 0 bases, with 11 bases left between them. The CDR3 DNA sequence: TGCGCCAGCAGCTTTCCGGCGGGACCGAACACCGGGGAGCTGTTTTTT. Protein sequence: CASSFPAGPNTGELFF.

This clonotype came up many times. The chain uses TRBV5-1 and TRBJ2-1; 9 bases map to TRBD2. The germline CDR1 and CDR2 sequences are SGHRS and YFSETQ. Trimming at V came to 4 bases and at J to 4 bases, leaving 6 bases not matched to a gene. The CDR3 has 15 amino acids. The CDR3 nucleotides are TGCGCCAGCAGCCCGGGACTAGCTTCTTACAATGAGCAGTTCTTC. Protein: CASSPGLASYNEQFF.

DNA of the CDR3: TGTGCCAGCTCACCACAAGCGGGAAGCACAGATACGCAGTATTTT. This encodes CASSPQAGSTDTQYF. This chain joins TRBV18 and TRBJ2-3; TRBD2 agrees at 7 bases. J was trimmed by 0 bases and V by 1 base; bases with no gene match: 1. The CDR3 extends over 15 amino acids. Germline CDR1 KGHSH, CDR2 LQKENI.

V is TRBV20-1 and J is TRBJ2-7, with 10 bases aligning to TRBD2. Unmatched junction bases numbered 8, after V lost 5 bases and J lost 1 base. The CDR3 extends over 15 amino acids. CDR1 is DFQATT and CDR2 is SNEGSKA in the germline V gene (reference sequence). In DNA, the CDR3 is TGCAGTGCTTCCGGGACTAGCGCATATTCCTACGAGCAGTACTTC. Translating it yields CSASGTSAYSYEQYF.

CDR3 sequence reads: CASSFGRDTQYF. As DNA, the CDR3 is TGTGCCAGCAGTTTCGGGCGGGATACGCAGTATTTT. The rearrangement joins TRBV27 to TRBJ2-3; D not resolved. V was cut by 3 bases and J by 6 bases, with 7 bases left in between. This CDR3 spans 12 amino acids. CDR1 and CDR2 (germline): MNHEY, SMNVEV (reference sequence).

This chain uses TRBV6-6 with TRBJ2-1, with 8 bases fitting TRBD2. After removal of 8 bases from V and 6 bases from J, the junction contained 6 bases not matched to a gene. CDR1 and CDR2 (germline): MNHNY, SVGAGI (reference sequence). There are 13 residues in the CDR3. In DNA form, the CDR3 reads TGTGCCAGCCAGCGGGAGCCGGGCAATGAGCAGTTCTTC. Its protein product is CASQREPGNEQFF.

This clonotype turned up a few times. The rearrangement joins TRBV7-9 to TRBJ1-2; tentatively, D is TRBD1 (5 bases). The length of the CDR3 is 14 residues. CDR1 SEHNR and CDR2 FQNEAQ come from the germline V gene (reference sequence). With 4 bases removed from V and 4 bases from J, the gap between germline ends came to 13 bases. CDR3 sequence: CASSSRGHVYGYTF. The CDR3 nucleotides read TGTGCCAGCAGCTCGAGGGGCCACGTCTATGGCTACACCTTC.

The chain carries TRBV28 and TRBJ2-1; 8 nucleotides agree with TRBD1. The germline CDR1 and CDR2 sequences are MDHEN and SYDVKM. The CDR3 covers 16 residues. V gave up 7 bases and J gave up 2 bases; unmatched junction bases: 10. The CDR3 DNA follows: TGTGCCAGCACCGGGACTGGGACAGGCACCTACAATGAGCAGTTCTTC. It is translated as CASTGTGTGTYNEQFF.

This clonotype appeared a few times. This chain links TRBV12-3 or TRBV12-4 with TRBJ2-7; D may be TRBD1 (5 bases). The CDR3 is made up of 13 amino acids. Trimming removed 4 bases from V and 2 bases from J, with 9 bases in between. CDR3 amino acids: CASSSKGAYEQYF. In DNA, the CDR3 is TGTGCCAGCAGTTCAAAAGGGGCCTACGAGCAGTACTTC.

This clonotype was counted between two and nine times. The rearrangement links TRBV5-5 to TRBJ1-2; D ambiguous. The CDR3 sequence is 13 residues long. Trimming shortened V by 0 bases and J by 9 bases, and 12 bases separated the two germline ends. Germline V lookup: CDR1 SGHKS, CDR2 YYEKEE (reference sequence). CDR3 DNA sequence: TGTGCCAGCAGCTTGGCCAGTGTCATTCGCTACACCTTC. Protein sequence: CASSLASVIRYTF.

The table lists this clonotype with a few counts. The genes are TRBV7-2 and TRBJ2-2; tentative D call: TRBD1 (6 bases). The V end was cut by 5 bases, the J end by 0 bases, with 10 bases between. The length of the CDR3 is 15 residues. CDR1 and CDR2 (germline): SGHTA, FQGNSA. CDR3 residues: CASSRDIANTGELFF. CDR3 DNA sequence: TGTGCCAGCAGCAGGGACATCGCGAACACCGGGGAGCTGTTTTTT.

This clonotype was seen a single time. The chain combines TRBV6-2 or TRBV6-3 with TRBJ2-5; the match to TRBD2 covers 12 bases. The CDR3 contains 17 residues. V trimming: 3 bases; J trimming: 4 bases; junction bases outside the gene matches: 9. Germline CDR1 is MNHEY and CDR2 is SVGEGT. The CDR3 DNA reads TGTGCCAGCAGTTATACGCTAGCGGGAGGGAGGAGAGAGACCCAGTACTTC. As protein: CASSYTLAGGRRETQYF.

V gene TRBV6-2 or TRBV6-3 combines with J gene TRBJ2-6, with 10 bases lining up with TRBD2. Germline V CDR1 and CDR2: MNHEY, SVGEGT. Trimming cost V 2 bases and J 2 bases; bases outside gene matches: 9. CDR3 length equals 19 residues. This CDR3 is CASSYPSGRAPTGANVLTF. CDR3 nucleotide sequence: TGTGCCAGCAGTTACCCCAGCGGGAGGGCCCCAACTGGGGCCAACGTCCTGACTTTC.

A few counts support this clonotype. The chain joins TRBV30 to TRBJ1-1, with a weak D call TRBD1 (5 bases). The CDR3 consists of 13 residues. Per the germline V gene, CDR1 is GTSNPN and CDR2 is SVGIG (reference sequence). Trimming left V 4 bases short and J 5 bases short, with 14 bases between. This chain's CDR3 is CAWNFGAWTEAFF. The CDR3 nucleotides are TGTGCCTGGAATTTCGGGGCTTGGACTGAAGCTTTCTTT.

The table lists this clonotype with a few counts. The chain is built from TRBV5-1 and TRBJ2-6, with 9 bases that match TRBD1. The V segment lost 3 bases and the J segment 2 bases; nucleotides outside the gene matches: 6. The CDR3 runs 17 residues. Germline CDR1 SGHRS, CDR2 YFSETQ. The CDR3 bases are TGCGCCAGCAGCTACGGACAGGGGACTACTGGGGCCAACGTCCTGACTTTC. It encodes CASSYGQGTTGANVLTF.

This clonotype was observed a handful of times. V gene TRBV7-8 combines with J gene TRBJ2-7, with D tentatively TRBD2 (6 bases). Germline loops: CDR1 SGHVS, CDR2 FQNEAQ. This CDR3 has 15 amino acids. Trimming stripped 0 bases from V and 3 bases from J, with 12 bases between. CDR3 sequence (DNA): TGTGCCAGCAGCTTAGCGCGGGGCTCTCACTACGAGCAGTACTTC. Encoded protein: CASSLARGSHYEQYF. The whole variable domain, filled in from reference TRBV7-8 and TRBJ2-7, reads GAGVSQSPRYKVAKRGQDVALRCDPISGHVSLFWYQQALGQGPEFLTYFQNEAQLDKSGLPSDRFFAERPEGSVSTLKIQRTQQEDSAVYLCASSLARGSHYEQYFGPGTRLTVT.

The chain links TRBV5-1 to TRBJ2-3, with 7 bases matching TRBD2. Per the germline V gene, CDR1 is SGHRS and CDR2 is YFSETQ. The CDR3 length is 14 residues. J lost 5 bases, V lost 4 bases, and 7 bases had no gene match. The CDR3: CASSRATSEDTQYF. CDR3 nucleotides: TGCGCCAGCAGCAGAGCCACTAGCGAAGATACGCAGTATTTT.

The chain recombines TRBV4-2 with TRBJ2-3, with TRBD2 as a possible D gene (6 bases). Germline assignment: CDR1 LGHNA and CDR2 YNFKEQ. The CDR3 is 13 residues long. V lost 6 bases, J lost 3 bases, and 10 bases lay in between. The DNA for the CDR3 is TGTGCCAGCAGGGGGAGCGGGACAGATACGCAGTATTTT. Translating gives CASRGSGTDTQYF.

This clonotype was recorded a few times. The chain combines TRBV5-1 with TRBJ2-7, with 7 bases matching TRBD1. This CDR3 is built from 13 residues. The V and J ends lost 4 bases and 3 bases, in that order; junction bases with no gene match: 4. Germline V gene sequence: CDR1 SGHRS, CDR2 YFSETQ. Written as DNA, the CDR3 is TGCGCCAGCAGCATCCGGGACAGCTACGAGCAGTACTTC. It yields the protein CASSIRDSYEQYF.

The chain has TRBV20-1 and TRBJ1-5; D remains unclear. Deletions cut 1 base from V and 0 bases from J, with 10 bases between. This CDR3 comprises 15 residues. Germline CDR1 and CDR2: DFQATT and SNEGSKA (reference sequence). CDR3 sequence (DNA): TGCAGTGCTAGAGGCACCGATTATAGCAATCAGCCCCAGCATTTT. It specifies CSARGTDYSNQPQHF.

The sample holds a few counts of this clonotype. The J gene is TRBJ2-5, the V gene TRBV15; 8 bases match TRBD2. CDR3 length: 18 residues. CDR1 is LNHNV, CDR2 YYDKDF, per germline (reference sequence). The V and J ends lost 4 bases and 6 bases, in that order; junction bases with no gene match: 19. DNA of the CDR3: TGTGCCACCAGCAACGTCAAGCCCGGGACTAGAAAAGAAAAGACCCAGTACTTC. The encoded protein is CATSNVKPGTRKEKTQYF. The full variable domain, in which reference TRBV15 and TRBJ2-5 provide the parts outside the CDR3, is DAMVIQNPRYQVTQFGKPVTLSCSQTLNHNVMYWYQQKSSQAPKLLFHYYDKDFNNEADTPDNFQSRRPNTSFCFLDIRSPGLGDTAMYLCATSNVKPGTRKEKTQYFGPGTRLLVL.

The table lists this clonotype with many counts. The chain has TRBV25-1 and TRBJ1-2; no firm D call. Trimming left V 0 bases short and J 8 bases short, with 4 bases between. CDR3 length equals 11 residues. Germline V lookup: CDR1 MGHDK, CDR2 SYGVNS. The CDR3 bases are TGTGCCAGCAGTGAATATGGGGGCTACACCTTC. Its protein product is CASSEYGGYTF.

This clonotype was counted only a few times. The chain couples TRBV5-1 to TRBJ2-6; TRBD2 matches at 7 bases. The CDR3 runs 16 residues. The germline CDR1 and CDR2 sequences are SGHRS and YFSETQ. V lost 4 bases and J lost 0; bases outside the gene matches: 4. CDR3 in amino acids: CASSPREVSGANVLTF. CDR3 in DNA: TGCGCCAGCAGCCCCCGGGAGGTCTCTGGGGCCAACGTCCTGACTTTC.

The chain employs TRBV12-3 or TRBV12-4 and TRBJ2-1; 8 bases map to TRBD2. This CDR3 has 12 residues. The V segment lost 2 bases and the J segment 11 bases; nucleotides outside the gene matches: 2. The CDR3 protein is CASSLTGGQQFF. The CDR3 bases are TGTGCCAGCAGTTTAACGGGAGGGCAGCAGTTCTTC.

This clonotype was counted at least ten times. The chain's CDR3 is CASSLRGGAGTYEQYF. CDR3 DNA sequence: TGTGCCAGCAGCTTGCGCGGGGGAGCTGGTACCTACGAGCAGTACTTC. The V call is TRBV5-5, the J call TRBJ2-7; TRBD2 agrees at 7 bases. Germline V gene lookup returns CDR1 SGHKS and CDR2 YYEKEE (reference sequence). The length of the CDR3 is 16 residues. V shed 1 base and J 2 bases; nucleotides not matched to a gene: 9.

The V and J genes are TRBV7-2 and TRBJ2-1, with TRBD2 identical over 8 bases. Trimming took 7 bases from V and 4 from J; bases not matched to a gene: 9. The germline CDR1 and CDR2 sequences are SGHTA and FQGNSA. This CDR3 is 15 amino acids long. The CDR3 loop reads CASKTAGGLYNEQFF. DNA for the CDR3: TGTGCCAGCAAGACGGCGGGAGGTCTTTACAATGAGCAGTTCTTC.

The CDR3 bases are TGCGCCAGCAGCTTTTCACAGGGGGCCCAAGGCATTCAGTACTTC. Its protein product is CASSFSQGAQGIQYF. This chain joins TRBV5-1 and TRBJ2-4; TRBD1 matches 9 bases. The CDR3 sequence is 15 residues long. Germline assignment: CDR1 SGHRS and CDR2 YFSETQ. V lost 2 bases to trimming and J lost 9 bases; unmatched junction nucleotides: 9.

The V gene is TRBV29-1, the J gene TRBJ2-1; D uncertain. Trimming took off 7 bases at V and 0 bases at J, with 13 bases between the two ends. Germline V gene lookup returns CDR1 SQVTM and CDR2 ANQGSEA. The CDR3 has 14 residues. The chain's CDR3 is CSAPKPSSYNEQFF. The CDR3 nucleotides read TGCAGCGCTCCCAAGCCGAGCTCCTACAATGAGCAGTTCTTC.

The chain links TRBV5-1 to TRBJ2-1; 9 nucleotides agree with TRBD1. Unmatched junction bases numbered 3, after V lost 4 bases and J lost 7 bases. The V gene's germline CDR1 is SGHRS and CDR2 YFSETQ. CDR3 length: 13 residues. The CDR3 loop is CASSGQGLNEQFF. The CDR3 nucleotides are TGCGCCAGCAGCGGACAGGGGCTGAATGAGCAGTTCTTC.

This CDR3 is CASRPRGGVDNEQFF. CDR3 sequence (DNA): TGTGCCAGCAGGCCCAGGGGCGGGGTGGACAATGAGCAGTTCTTC. The rearrangement links TRBV7-2 to TRBJ2-1, with D possibly being TRBD1 or TRBD2 (6 bases each). V gave up 6 bases and J gave up 5 bases, with 17 bases separating them. Germline values: CDR1 SGHTA, CDR2 FQGNSA. The CDR3 consists of 15 residues.

This clonotype was observed a few times. This chain links TRBV10-1 with TRBJ2-3, with 7 bases lining up with TRBD2. The CDR3 has 15 amino acids. V lost 3 bases and J lost 1; bases outside the gene matches: 4. CDR1 and CDR2 (germline): WNHNN, SYGVQD (reference sequence). CDR3 sequence reads: CASSDGAGRTDTQYF. The CDR3 coding sequence is TGCGCCAGCAGTGATGGAGCGGGACGCACAGATACGCAGTATTTT.